The present entry profiles one T cell receptor beta chain with its context. The data were produced by immunoSEQ multiplex PCR, yet TCRdb's version contains in-frame clones alone and is incomplete. The sample has about 100,000 clones; about 84% are singletons. The data were taken from a study of blood T cell repertoires in COVID-19. This TCR was recovered from a human donor in a cohort sampled during active COVID-19. Sequenced sample: peripheral blood.

The CDR3 here is CASSSPSSNYGYTF. In DNA, the CDR3 is TGTGCCAGCAGCTCTCCTAGTTCTAACTATGGCTACACCTTC. The V and J genes are TRBV11-2 and TRBJ1-2, with D unclear. Germline V gene sequence: CDR1 SGHAT, CDR2 FQNNGV. The CDR3 totals 14 residues. Trimming took 4 bases from V and 0 from J, leaving 9 bases between them.